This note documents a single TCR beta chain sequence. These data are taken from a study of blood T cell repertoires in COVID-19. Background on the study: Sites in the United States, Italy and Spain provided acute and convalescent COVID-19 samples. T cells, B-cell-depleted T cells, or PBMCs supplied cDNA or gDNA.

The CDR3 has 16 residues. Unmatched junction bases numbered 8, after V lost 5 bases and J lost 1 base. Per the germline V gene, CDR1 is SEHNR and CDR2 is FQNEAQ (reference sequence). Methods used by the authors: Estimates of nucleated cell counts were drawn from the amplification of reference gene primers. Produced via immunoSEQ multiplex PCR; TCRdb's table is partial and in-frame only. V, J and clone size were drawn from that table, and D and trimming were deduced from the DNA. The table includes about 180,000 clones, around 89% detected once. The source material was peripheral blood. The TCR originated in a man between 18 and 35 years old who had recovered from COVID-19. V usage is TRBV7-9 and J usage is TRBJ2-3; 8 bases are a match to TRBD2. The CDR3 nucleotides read TGTGCCAGCAGCCAACTCGGGCGGGAGGGCACAGATACGCAGTATTTT. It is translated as CASSQLGREGTDTQYF.